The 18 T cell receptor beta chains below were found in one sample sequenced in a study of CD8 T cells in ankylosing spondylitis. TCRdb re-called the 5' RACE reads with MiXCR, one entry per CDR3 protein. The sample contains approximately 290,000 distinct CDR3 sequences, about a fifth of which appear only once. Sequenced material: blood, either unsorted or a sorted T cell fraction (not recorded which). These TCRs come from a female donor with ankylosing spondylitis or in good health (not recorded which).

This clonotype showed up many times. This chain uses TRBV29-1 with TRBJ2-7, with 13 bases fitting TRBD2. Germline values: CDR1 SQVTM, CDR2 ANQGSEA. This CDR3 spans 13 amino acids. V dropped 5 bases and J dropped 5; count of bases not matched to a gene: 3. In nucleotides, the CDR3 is TGCAGCGTTCCGGGACTAGCGGGAAACGAGCAGTACTTC. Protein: CSVPGLAGNEQYF.

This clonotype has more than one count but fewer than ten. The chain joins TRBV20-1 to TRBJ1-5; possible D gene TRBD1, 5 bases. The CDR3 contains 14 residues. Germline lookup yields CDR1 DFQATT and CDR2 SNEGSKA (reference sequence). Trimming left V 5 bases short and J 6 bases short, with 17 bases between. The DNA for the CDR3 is TGCAGTGCTCAAAAGGCAGGGTTGAGTCAGCCCCAGCATTTT. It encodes CSAQKAGLSQPQHF.

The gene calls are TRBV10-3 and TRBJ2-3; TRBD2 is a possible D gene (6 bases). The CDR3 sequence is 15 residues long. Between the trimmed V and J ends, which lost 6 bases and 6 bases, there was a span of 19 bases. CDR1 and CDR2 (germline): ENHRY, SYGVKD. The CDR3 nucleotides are TGTGCCATCAGGGAGAGGGACGGGGGAACCGATACGCAGTATTTT. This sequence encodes CAIRERDGGTDTQYF.

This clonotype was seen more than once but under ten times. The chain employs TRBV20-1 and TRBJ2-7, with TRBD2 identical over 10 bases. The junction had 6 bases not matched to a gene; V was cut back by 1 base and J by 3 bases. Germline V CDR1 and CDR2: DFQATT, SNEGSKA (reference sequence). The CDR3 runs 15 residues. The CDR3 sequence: CSARGFSGRYYEQYF. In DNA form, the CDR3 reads TGCAGTGCTAGAGGGTTTAGCGGGAGGTACTACGAGCAGTACTTC.

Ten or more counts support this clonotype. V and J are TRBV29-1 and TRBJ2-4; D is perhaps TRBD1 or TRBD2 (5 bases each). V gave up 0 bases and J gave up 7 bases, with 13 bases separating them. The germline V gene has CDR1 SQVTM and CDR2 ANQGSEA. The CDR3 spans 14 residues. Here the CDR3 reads CSVEDLRRENIQYF. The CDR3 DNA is TGCAGCGTTGAAGATCTCCGCAGGGAGAACATTCAGTACTTC.

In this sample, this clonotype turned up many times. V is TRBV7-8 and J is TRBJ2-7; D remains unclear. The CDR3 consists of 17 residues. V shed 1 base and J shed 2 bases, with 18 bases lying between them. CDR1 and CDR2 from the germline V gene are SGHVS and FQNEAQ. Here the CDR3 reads CASSLGITTRPAYEQYF. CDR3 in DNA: TGTGCCAGCAGCTTAGGAATCACAACTCGACCTGCCTACGAGCAGTACTTC.

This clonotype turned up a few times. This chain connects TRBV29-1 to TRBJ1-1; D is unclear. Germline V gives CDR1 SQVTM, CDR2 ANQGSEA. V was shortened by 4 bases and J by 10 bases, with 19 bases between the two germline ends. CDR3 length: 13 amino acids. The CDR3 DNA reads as TGCAGCGTTGGCTCGTCCCGACCGTCAGGAGCTTTCTTT. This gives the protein CSVGSSRPSGAFF.

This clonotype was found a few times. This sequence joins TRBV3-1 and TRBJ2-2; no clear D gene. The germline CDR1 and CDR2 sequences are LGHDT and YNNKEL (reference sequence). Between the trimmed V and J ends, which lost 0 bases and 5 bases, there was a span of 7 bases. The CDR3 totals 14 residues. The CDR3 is CASSQDGRTGELFF. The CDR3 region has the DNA TGTGCCAGCAGCCAAGACGGTAGAACCGGGGAGCTGTTTTTT.

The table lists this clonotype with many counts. The CDR3 DNA reads as TGCAGCGTTGAACGCTACAGAAACCGTGGTCCCAATGAGCAGTTCTTC. It translates to CSVERYRNRGPNEQFF. The chain uses TRBV29-1 and TRBJ2-1; D gene ambiguous. This CDR3 is built from 16 residues. Trimming took off 2 bases at V and 6 bases at J, with 20 bases between the two ends. CDR1 SQVTM and CDR2 ANQGSEA come from the germline V gene.

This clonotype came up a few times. CDR3 sequence (DNA): TGCAGTGCTCCGGGACTAGCGGGAGACAATGAGCAGTTCTTC. Protein: CSAPGLAGDNEQFF. This chain links TRBV20-1 with TRBJ2-1, with TRBD2 matching over 14 bases. Germline assignment: CDR1 DFQATT and CDR2 SNEGSKA (reference sequence). The V gene end was trimmed by 5 bases and the J gene end by 5 bases; junction bases not matched to a gene: 2. There are 14 residues in the CDR3.

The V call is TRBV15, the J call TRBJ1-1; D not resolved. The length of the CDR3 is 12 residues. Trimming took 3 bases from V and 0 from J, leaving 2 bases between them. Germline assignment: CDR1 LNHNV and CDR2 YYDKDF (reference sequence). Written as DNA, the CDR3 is TGTGCCACCAGCAGGATGAACACTGAAGCTTTCTTT. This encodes CATSRMNTEAFF.

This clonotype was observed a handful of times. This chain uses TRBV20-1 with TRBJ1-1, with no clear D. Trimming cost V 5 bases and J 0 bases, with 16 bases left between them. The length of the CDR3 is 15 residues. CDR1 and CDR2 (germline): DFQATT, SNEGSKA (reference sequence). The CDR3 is CSASFITLMNTEAFF. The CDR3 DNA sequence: TGCAGTGCTTCCTTTATTACCTTAATGAACACTGAAGCTTTCTTT.

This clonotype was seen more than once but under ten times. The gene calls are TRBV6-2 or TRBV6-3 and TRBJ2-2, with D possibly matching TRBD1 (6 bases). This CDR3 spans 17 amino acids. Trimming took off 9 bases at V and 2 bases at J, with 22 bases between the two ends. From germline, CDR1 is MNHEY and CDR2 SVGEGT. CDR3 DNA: TGTGCCAGTCGTAAAGGCGGACAGCGGATAAACACCGGGGAGCTGTTTTTT. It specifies CASRKGGQRINTGELFF.

CDR3 in amino acids: CAISGGRAGEADTQYF. The CDR3 nucleotides are TGTGCCATCAGTGGTGGGCGAGCGGGTGAGGCGGATACGCAGTATTTT. The chain has TRBV10-3 and TRBJ2-3, with D perhaps matching TRBD2 (6 bases). The CDR3 contains 16 residues. The germline gives CDR1 ENHRY, CDR2 SYGVKD. Trimming removed 4 bases at V and 6 bases at J, with 20 bases between.

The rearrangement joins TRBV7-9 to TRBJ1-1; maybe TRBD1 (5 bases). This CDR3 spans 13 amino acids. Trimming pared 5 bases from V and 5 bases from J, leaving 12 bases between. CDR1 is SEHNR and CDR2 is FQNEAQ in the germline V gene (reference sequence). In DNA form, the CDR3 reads TGTGCCAGCAGCCCCGGGGCGGGGACTGAAGCTTTCTTT. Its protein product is CASSPGAGTEAFF. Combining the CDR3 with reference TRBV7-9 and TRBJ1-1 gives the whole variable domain DTGVSQNPRHKITKRGQNVTFRCDPISEHNRLYWYRQTLGQGPEFLTYFQNEAQLEKSRLLSDRFSAERPKGSFSTLEIQRTEQGDSAMYLCASSPGAGTEAFFGQGTRLTVV.

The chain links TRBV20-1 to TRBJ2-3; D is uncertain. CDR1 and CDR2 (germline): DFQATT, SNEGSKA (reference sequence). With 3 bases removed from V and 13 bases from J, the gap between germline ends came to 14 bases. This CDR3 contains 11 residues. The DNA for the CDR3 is TGCAGTGCTAGTTTGAATAGCATTGAGTATTTT. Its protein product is CSASLNSIEYF.

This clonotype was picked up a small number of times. CDR3 in amino acids: CSAGARRYTDTQYF. For the CDR3, the DNA is TGCAGTGCGGGGGCCAGGAGGTACACAGATACGCAGTATTTT. The chain employs TRBV20-1 and TRBJ2-3; possibly TRBD1 for D (6 bases). This CDR3 has 14 residues. V dropped 6 bases and J dropped 2 bases, with 15 bases sitting between them. Germline CDR1 and CDR2: DFQATT and SNEGSKA (reference sequence).

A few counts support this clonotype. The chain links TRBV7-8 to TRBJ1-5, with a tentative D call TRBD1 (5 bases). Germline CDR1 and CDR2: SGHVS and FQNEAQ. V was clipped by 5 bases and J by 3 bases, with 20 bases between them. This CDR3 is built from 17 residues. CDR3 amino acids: CASSRIVPQGTNQPQHF. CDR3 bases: TGTGCCAGCAGCCGAATTGTGCCTCAGGGAACCAATCAGCCCCAGCATTTT.